A single T cell receptor (beta chain) is shown here with its context. Its antigen is currently unknown. 60 Vbeta and 13 Jbeta primers were used in PCR. TCRdb's copy holds only in-frame clones and misses some; the assay was immunoSEQ multiplex PCR. This sample's table reports about 130,000 clones. This sample was taken from a study of cytomegalovirus exposure and HLA in healthy donors. Study at large: Genotyping of 400 or so donors showed that around 81% belonged to the Caucasian-associated ancestry cluster.

Despite likely unrecorded immune exposures, the donors were nominally healthy at the time of sampling. Findings of the study overall: The authors excluded some V segments, including TRBV6-2 and TRBV6-3, as indistinguishable.

The J segment lost 7 bases and the V segment lost 3 bases, leaving 8 bases of the junction unmatched. This CDR3 contains 16 residues. Germline V lookup: CDR1 KGHSH, CDR2 LQKENI. What was sequenced was PBMCs. The rearrangement links TRBV18 to TRBJ2-1, with 11 bases lining up with TRBD2. This receptor was obtained from a woman between 40 and 55 years old in good health and CMV-seropositive. The CDR3 loop is CASSPQALAGGNEQFF. CDR3 nucleotide sequence: TGTGCCAGCTCACCGCAGGCTCTAGCGGGAGGAAATGAGCAGTTCTTC. Complete variable domain (other parts from reference TRBV18 and TRBJ2-1): NAGVMQNPRHLVRRRGQEARLRCSPMKGHSHVYWYRQLPEEGLKFMVYLQKENIIDESGMPKERFSAEFPKEGPSILRIQQVVRGDSAAYFCASSPQALAGGNEQFFGPGTRLTVL.